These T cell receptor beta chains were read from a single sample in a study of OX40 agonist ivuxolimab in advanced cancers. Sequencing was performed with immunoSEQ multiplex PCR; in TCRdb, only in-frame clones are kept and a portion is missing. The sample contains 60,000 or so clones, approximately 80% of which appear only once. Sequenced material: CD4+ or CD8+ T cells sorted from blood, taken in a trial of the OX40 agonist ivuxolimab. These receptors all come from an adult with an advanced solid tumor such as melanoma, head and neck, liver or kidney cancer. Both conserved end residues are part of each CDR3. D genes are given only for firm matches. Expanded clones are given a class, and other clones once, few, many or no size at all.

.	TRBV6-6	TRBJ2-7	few	TGTGCCAGCAGCCGAGGACGGGTCGAGCAGTACTTC	CASSRGRVEQYF
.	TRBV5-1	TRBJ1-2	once	TGCGCCAGCAGCTTGTCTGTAGACGGACACTATGGCTACACCTTC	CASSLSVDGHYGYTF
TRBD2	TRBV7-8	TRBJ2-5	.	TGTGCCAGCAGTATGCTAGCGGTCCACCAAGAGACCCAGTACTTC	CASSMLAVHQETQYF
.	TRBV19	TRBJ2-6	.	TGTGCCAGTAGCTTGGGGGCCAACGTCCTGACTTTC	CASSLGANVLTF
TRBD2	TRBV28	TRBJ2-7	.	TGTGCCAGCAGTTTAATGGGGACTAGCGGTTACGAGCAGTACTTC	CASSLMGTSGYEQYF
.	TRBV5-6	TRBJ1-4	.	TGTGCCAGCAGCCCGAGCGGGGATGAAAAACTGTTTTTT	CASSPSGDEKLFF
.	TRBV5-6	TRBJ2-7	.	TGTGCCAGCAGTTTAACAGGGTCATCAAGTTCCTACGAGCAGTACTTC	CASSLTGSSSSYEQYF
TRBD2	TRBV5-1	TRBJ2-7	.	TGCGCCAGCAGCTTGGTGGGACTAGCGGGGGGTCGGACCTACGAGCAGTACTTC	CASSLVGLAGGRTYEQYF
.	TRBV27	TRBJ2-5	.	TGTGCCAGCAGTTGGAAGGCGGGACAAGAGACCCAGTACTTC	CASSWKAGQETQYF
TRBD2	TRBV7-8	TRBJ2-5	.	TGTGCCAGCAGCACAAACCGACACAGAAGCGGGAGGGACTCTCAAGAGACCCAGTACTTC	CASSTNRHRSGRDSQETQYF
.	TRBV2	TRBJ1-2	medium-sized	TGTGCCAGCAGCTCAGGGGAGGGCTACACCTTC	CASSSGEGYTF
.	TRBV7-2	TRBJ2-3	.	TGTGCCAGCAGCTTATACACAGATACGCAGTATTTT	CASSLYTDTQYF
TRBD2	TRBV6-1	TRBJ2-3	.	TGTGCCAGCAGCTCTAGCGGGGGCTACACAGATACGCAGTATTTT	CASSSSGGYTDTQYF
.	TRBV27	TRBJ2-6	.	TGTGCCAGCAGTCAGGGGTTCTCTGGGGCCAACGTCCTGACTTTC	CASSQGFSGANVLTF
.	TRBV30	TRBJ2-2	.	TGTGCAATTGAAGCGAGGGAGCCCACCGGGGAGCTGTTTTTT	CAIEAREPTGELFF
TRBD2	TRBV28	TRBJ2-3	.	TGTGCCAGCAGTGGCCCCGAGAGCGGGAGCCATCAAAATACGCAGTATTTT	CASSGPESGSHQNTQYF
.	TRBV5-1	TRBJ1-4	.	TGCGCCAGTAAAAGGGGAGGCGATGAAAAACTGTTTTTT	CASKRGGDEKLFF
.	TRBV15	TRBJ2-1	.	TGTGCCACCAGCAGAGATGACACATACAATGAGCAGTTCTTC	CATSRDDTYNEQFF
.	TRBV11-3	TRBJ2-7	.	TGTGCCAGCAGCTTAGGGGGCCTCGGGGAGCAGTACTTC	CASSLGGLGEQYF
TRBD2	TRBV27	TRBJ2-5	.	TGTGCCAGCAGTTTATCTCTAGCGGCCCAAGAGACCCAGTACTTC	CASSLSLAAQETQYF
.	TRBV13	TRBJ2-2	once	TGTGCCAGCAGCTTAGGAGCCGGGGAGCTGTTTTTT	CASSLGAGELFF
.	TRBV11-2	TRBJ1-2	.	TGTGCCAGCAGCTTAGCAGAGGGTGGCTACACCTTC	CASSLAEGGYTF
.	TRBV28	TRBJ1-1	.	TGTGCCAGCACCCTCACCACTGAAGCTTTCTTT	CASTLTTEAFF
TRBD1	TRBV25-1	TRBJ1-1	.	TGTGCCAGCAGTGAATCAGCAGGGGGGATTATTGAAGCTTTCTTT	CASSESAGGIIEAFF
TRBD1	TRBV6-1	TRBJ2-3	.	TGTGCCAGCAGTGAAGGGACAGGGGCAGATACGCAGTATTTT	CASSEGTGADTQYF
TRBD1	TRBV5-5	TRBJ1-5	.	TGTGCCAGCAGCATCCGACAGGGGGGGAATCAGCCCCAGCATTTT	CASSIRQGGNQPQHF
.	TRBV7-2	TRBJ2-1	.	TGTGCCAGCAGCTTAGGTGGTGAGCAGTTCTTC	CASSLGGEQFF
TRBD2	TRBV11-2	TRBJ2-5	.	TGTGCCAGCAGCCGGACTAGCGGGTTAAGTGAGCAGTACTTC	CASSRTSGLSEQYF
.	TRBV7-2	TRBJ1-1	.	TGTGCCAGCAGTTCCCAGGTTGGGCTTGGCACTGAAGCTTTCTTT	CASSSQVGLGTEAFF
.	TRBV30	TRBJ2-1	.	TGTGCCTGGAGTGTATCATACAATGAGCAGTTCTTC	CAWSVSYNEQFF
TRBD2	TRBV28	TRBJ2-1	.	TGTGCCAGCAGTTTAGTTGGGGGGAGGGGAGGCAATGAGCAGTTCTTC	CASSLVGGRGGNEQFF
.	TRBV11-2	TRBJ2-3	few	TGTGCCAGCAGCCCGAGGGGGGGGCTGACAGATACGCAGTATTTT	CASSPRGGLTDTQYF
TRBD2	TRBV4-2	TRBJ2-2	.	TGTGCCAGCAGCCGAGGGACTAGCGGGAGAATCGGGGAGCTGTTTTTT	CASSRGTSGRIGELFF
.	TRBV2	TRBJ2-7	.	TGTGCCAGCAGTAAGAACACCGGGACGGCGACATCCTACGAGCAGTACTTC	CASSKNTGTATSYEQYF
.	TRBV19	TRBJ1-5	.	TGTGCCAGTAGTATCCCCCAGGGGCCTCGGAATCAGCCCCAGCATTTT	CASSIPQGPRNQPQHF
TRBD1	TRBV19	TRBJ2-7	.	TGTGCCAGTAGTATCTCCGGGACAGGGGCCGAGCAGTACTTC	CASSISGTGAEQYF
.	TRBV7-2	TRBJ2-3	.	TGTGCCAGCAGCTCGCGTGTGGGGGCAGATACGCAGTATTTT	CASSSRVGADTQYF
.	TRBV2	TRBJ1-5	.	TGTGCCAGCAGTATGGGGATTAGGGCCCGCAATCAGCCCCAGCATTTT	CASSMGIRARNQPQHF